The 20 T cell receptor beta chains below all came from one sample that was sequenced in a study of HIV-infected patients and healthy controls. Alpha and beta constant-region primers primed reverse transcription of 500 to 550 ng RNA. Separate chain-specific third strand synthesis with multiplexing indices produced the alpha and beta libraries. TCRdb ran MiXCR on the 5' RACE reads and lists one entry per CDR3 protein. The data show thousands of distinct CDR3 sequences, about 6.3% seen once. The repertoire came from unfractionated whole blood and reflected all unsorted peripheral T cells. The source material was blood, sampled before antiretroviral therapy. All receptors come from an adult with HIV infection.

This clonotype was recorded at least ten times. The chain links TRBV6-5 to TRBJ1-5; D might be TRBD1 (5 bases). The CDR3 runs to 14 residues. Trimming pared 6 bases from V and 4 bases from J, leaving 13 bases between. Germline CDR1 is MNHEY and CDR2 is SVGAGI. The CDR3 region is CASSPAGSNQPQHF. CDR3 DNA sequence: TGTGCCAGCAGCCCCGCAGGGTCGAATCAGCCCCAGCATTTT.

This clonotype was picked up many times. The J gene is TRBJ1-5, the V gene TRBV2, with D maybe TRBD1 (6 bases). The CDR3 totals 14 residues. Germline values: CDR1 SNHLY, CDR2 FYNNEI. Trimming cost V 4 bases and J 3 bases, with 10 bases left between them. As DNA, the CDR3 is TGTGCCAGCAGTGGAGGACAGTCCAATCAGCCCCAGCATTTT. Translation gives CASSGGQSNQPQHF.

By frequency in the sample, this clonotype is medium-sized. CDR3 sequence reads: CASSYRPYNEQFF. DNA of the CDR3: TGTGCCAGCAGTTACCGCCCCTACAATGAGCAGTTCTTC. The chain has TRBV6-5 and TRBJ2-1; D gene uncertain. Per germline, CDR1 MNHEY and CDR2 SVGAGI. CDR3 length: 13 residues. The germline V and J ends were trimmed by 2 bases and 2 bases, with 4 bases remaining between them.

This clonotype is medium-sized. The V and J genes are TRBV7-9 and TRBJ1-2, with a weak D call TRBD1 (5 bases). The germline CDR1 and CDR2 sequences are SEHNR and FQNEAQ (reference sequence). The CDR3 contains 16 residues. The V end was cut by 10 bases, the J end by 6 bases, with 27 bases between. CDR3 DNA: TGTGCCACTCAGCTTGGGGACGAGACTCCCATGGATGGCTACACCTTC. This encodes CATQLGDETPMDGYTF.

This clonotype rates as medium-sized (0.01 to 0.1%). This chain links TRBV2 with TRBJ2-1; D tentatively reads TRBD1 or TRBD2 (5 bases each). Trimming shortened V by 8 bases and J by 6 bases, and 11 bases separated the two germline ends. Germline V gives CDR1 SNHLY, CDR2 FYNNEI. The CDR3 totals 12 residues. CDR3 nucleotides: TGTGCCAGCCGCCCTGGGGGCAATGAGCAGTTCTTC. Translating it yields CASRPGGNEQFF.

This clonotype was counted many times. The V gene is TRBV30, the J gene TRBJ2-3, with D perhaps matching TRBD1 (6 bases). The CDR3 has 13 residues. V was pared by 3 bases and J by 0 bases, with 7 bases between. CDR1 and CDR2 from the germline V gene are GTSNPN and SVGIG (reference sequence). DNA for the CDR3: TGTGCCTGGAGGGACAGTAGCACAGATACGCAGTATTTT. Translated: CAWRDSSTDTQYF.

This clonotype ranks as medium-sized (0.01 to 0.1%). The V and J genes are TRBV5-1 and TRBJ2-1; 7 positions agree with TRBD1. This CDR3 has 15 residues. Germline values: CDR1 SGHRS, CDR2 YFSETQ. The V and J ends lost 3 bases and 3 bases, in that order; junction bases with no gene match: 6. The CDR3 spells CASSSERQGYNEQFF. The CDR3 DNA sequence: TGCGCCAGCAGCTCGGAAAGACAGGGCTACAATGAGCAGTTCTTC. Supplemented by reference TRBV5-1 and TRBJ2-1, the full variable domain reads KAGVTQTPRYLIKTRGQQVTLSCSPISGHRSVSWYQQTPGQGLQFLFEYFSETQRNKGNFPGRFSGRQFSNSRSEMNVSTLELGDSALYLCASSSERQGYNEQFFGPGTRLTVL.

This clonotype was picked up many times. This chain joins TRBV13 and TRBJ2-3; 7 nucleotides align to TRBD1. Germline values: CDR1 PRHDT, CDR2 FYEKMQ (reference sequence). The CDR3 extends over 17 amino acids. J gave up 0 bases and V 4 bases, and 10 bases lay outside the gene matches. This CDR3 reads CASSSRPTGASTDTQYF. Written as DNA, the CDR3 is TGTGCCAGCAGCTCTAGGCCCACAGGGGCTAGCACAGATACGCAGTATTTT.

This clonotype was seen a few times. The V gene is TRBV29-1, the J gene TRBJ2-5; no clear D. In germline, CDR1 is SQVTM, CDR2 ANQGSEA. This CDR3 has 13 residues. V shed 4 bases and J shed 3 bases, with 12 bases lying between them. Here the CDR3 DNA reads TGCAGCGTTGTATACCCACCCGAAGAGACCCAGTACTTC. Protein: CSVVYPPEETQYF.

In its sample, this clonotype was seen many times. The chain employs TRBV6-5 and TRBJ2-3; TRBD2 might be the D (5 bases). The CDR3 consists of 15 residues. The V end lost 4 bases, the J end lost 0 bases, and 11 bases lay between the germline ends. Per germline, CDR1 MNHEY and CDR2 SVGAGI. The CDR3 coding sequence is TGTGCCAGCAGTTCCGAGTGGAGGAGCACAGATACGCAGTATTTT. This sequence encodes CASSSEWRSTDTQYF.

This clonotype was counted ten times or more. As DNA, the CDR3 is TGTGCCAGCAGTTTGACAGGGAACCCGCTCCACTCTGGAAACACCATATATTTT. It yields the protein CASSLTGNPLHSGNTIYF. The chain is built from TRBV5-6 and TRBJ1-3; 7 nucleotides line up with TRBD1. Germline assignment: CDR1 SGHDT and CDR2 YYEEEE. The CDR3 runs to 18 residues. Trimming cost V 5 bases and J 0 bases; bases outside gene matches: 14.

This clonotype is categorized as medium-sized. V usage is TRBV19 and J usage is TRBJ1-2, with TRBD1 identical over 7 bases. Germline CDR1 LNHDA, CDR2 SQIVND (reference sequence). The CDR3 loop spans 16 amino acids. V gave up 4 bases and J gave up 0 bases; unmatched junction bases: 8. CDR3 DNA: TGTGCCAGTAGTAGGGACGGACAGGCATCTAACTATGGCTACACCTTC. It translates to CASSRDGQASNYGYTF.

This clonotype is medium-sized by share. This rearrangement joins TRBV9 to TRBJ2-5, with D unclear. Trimming pared 0 bases from V and 2 bases from J, leaving 11 bases between. The germline CDR1 and CDR2 sequences are SGDLS and YYNGEE. This CDR3 comprises 15 residues. The CDR3 loop is CASSVGVLRQETQYF. The CDR3 DNA reads TGTGCCAGCAGCGTAGGCGTCCTACGGCAAGAGACCCAGTACTTC.

The chain employs TRBV7-9 and TRBJ1-1; 9 bases align to TRBD1. Germline trimming cut 1 base from V and 5 bases from J; bases unmatched to any gene: 2. Germline values: CDR1 SEHNR, CDR2 FQNEAQ (reference sequence). The CDR3 length is 14 residues. The CDR3 is CASSLGGTGTEAFF. CDR3 DNA sequence: TGTGCCAGCAGCTTAGGCGGGACAGGGACTGAAGCTTTCTTT. The variable domain in full, with the rest retrieved from reference TRBV7-9 and TRBJ1-1, is DTGVSQNPRHKITKRGQNVTFRCDPISEHNRLYWYRQTLGQGPEFLTYFQNEAQLEKSRLLSDRFSAERPKGSFSTLEIQRTEQGDSAMYLCASSLGGTGTEAFFGQGTRLTVV.

This clonotype appeared many times. V is TRBV6-1 and J is TRBJ2-3; TRBD2 matches 7 bases. The length of the CDR3 is 14 residues. The ends lost 9 bases at V and 2 bases at J; junction bases unmatched: 8. Per the germline V gene, CDR1 is MNHNS and CDR2 is SASEGT. CDR3 sequence (DNA): TGTGCCAGTCTTGGTGCGGGGGACACAGATACGCAGTATTTT. Amino acids: CASLGAGDTDTQYF.

This clonotype was seen repeatedly, ten times or more. This rearrangement joins TRBV5-1 to TRBJ1-1; no definite D call. The germline gives CDR1 SGHRS, CDR2 YFSETQ. The CDR3 loop spans 14 amino acids. V lost 3 bases and J lost 1, with 10 bases in between. CDR3 sequence reads: CASSSWTGNTEAFF. CDR3 nucleotides: TGCGCCAGCAGCTCCTGGACGGGGAACACTGAAGCTTTCTTT.

In this sample, this clonotype is medium-sized. The chain combines TRBV12-3 or TRBV12-4 with TRBJ2-3; maybe TRBD1 (5 bases). V was trimmed by 3 bases and J by 3 bases, leaving 13 bases between them. This CDR3 is built from 15 residues. CDR3 protein: CASSLAGFVTDTQYF. The CDR3 bases are TGTGCCAGCAGTTTGGCAGGGTTCGTAACAGATACGCAGTATTTT.

This clonotype is medium-sized in the sample. The chain carries TRBV12-3 or TRBV12-4 and TRBJ1-5; D is ambiguous. Trimming pared 5 bases from V and 6 bases from J, leaving 11 bases between. This CDR3 is built from 13 residues. Written as DNA, the CDR3 is TGTGCCAGCAGTCTTACGACGACTCAGCCCCAGCATTTT. Its translation: CASSLTTTQPQHF.

This clonotype was observed many times. The genes are TRBV6-2 or TRBV6-3 and TRBJ1-1; no reliable D call. CDR1 and CDR2 from the germline V gene are MNHEY and SVGEGT. Trimming left V 3 bases short and J 5 bases short, with 13 bases between. This CDR3 region has 14 residues. For the CDR3, the DNA is TGTGCCAGCAGTTATCAACTCGGACGAACTGAAGCTTTCTTT. Translation: CASSYQLGRTEAFF.

The table lists this clonotype with many counts. The CDR3 nucleotides read TGCGCCAGCAGCCAAGATCCCGGTGCCCAAGAGACCCAGTACTTC. Protein: CASSQDPGAQETQYF. The chain joins TRBV4-1 to TRBJ2-5; D gene unclear. Deletions cut 0 bases from V and 1 base from J, with 9 bases between. The germline CDR1 and CDR2 sequences are MGHRA and YSYEKL. The CDR3 is 15 amino acids.